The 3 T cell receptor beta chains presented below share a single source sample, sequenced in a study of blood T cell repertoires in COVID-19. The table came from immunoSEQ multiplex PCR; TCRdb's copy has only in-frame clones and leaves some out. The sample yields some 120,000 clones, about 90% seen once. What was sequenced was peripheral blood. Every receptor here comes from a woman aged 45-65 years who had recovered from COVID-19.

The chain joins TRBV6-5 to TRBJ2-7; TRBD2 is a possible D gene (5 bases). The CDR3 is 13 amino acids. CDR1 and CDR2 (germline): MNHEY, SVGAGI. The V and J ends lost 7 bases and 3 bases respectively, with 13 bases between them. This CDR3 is CASTTDGNYEQYF. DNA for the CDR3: TGTGCCAGCACCACGGACGGGAACTACGAGCAGTACTTC.

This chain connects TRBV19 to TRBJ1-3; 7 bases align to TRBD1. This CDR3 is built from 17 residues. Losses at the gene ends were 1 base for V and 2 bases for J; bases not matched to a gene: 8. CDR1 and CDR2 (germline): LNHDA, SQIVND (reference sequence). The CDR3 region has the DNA TGTGCCAGTAGTATAGGGACGGACAGGAGACCTGGAAACACCATATATTTT. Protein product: CASSIGTDRRPGNTIYF.

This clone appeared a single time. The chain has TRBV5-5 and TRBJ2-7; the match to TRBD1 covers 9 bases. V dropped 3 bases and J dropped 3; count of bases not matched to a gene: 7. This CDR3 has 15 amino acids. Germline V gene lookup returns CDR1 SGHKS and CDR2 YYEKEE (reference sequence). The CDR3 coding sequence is TGTGCCAGCAGCTCTCGGGACAGGGTCTACTACGAGCAGTACTTC. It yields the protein CASSSRDRVYYEQYF. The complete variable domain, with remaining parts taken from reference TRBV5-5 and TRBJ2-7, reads DAGVTQSPTHLIKTRGQQVTLRCSPISGHKSVSWYQQVLGQGPQFIFQYYEKEERGRGNFPDRFSARQFPNYSSELNVNALLLGDSALYLCASSSRDRVYYEQYFGPGTRLTVT.